This T cell receptor (beta chain) was captured in a study of metastatic and nonmetastatic thyroid tumors. In germline, CDR1 is SEHNR, CDR2 FQNEAQ (reference sequence). The CDR3 sequence is 11 residues long. V was cut by 3 bases and J by 7 bases, with 7 bases left in between. All patients reached thyroid surgery having received no treatment beforehand. Through MiXCR, TCRdb re-clonotyped the PCR reads. The sample yields around 15,000 clones, under 25% seen once. This clone showed up just a few times. The receptor's source is a female donor with papillary thyroid cancer or a benign thyroid nodule (not recorded which). Some clones in this sample may be carry-over from other donors' samples. Input material: adjacent normal tissue. This sequence joins TRBV7-9 and TRBJ2-7, with D unclear. CDR3 residues: CASSFLGEQYF. The CDR3 coding sequence is TGTGCCAGCAGCTTCCTTGGGGAGCAGTACTTC.